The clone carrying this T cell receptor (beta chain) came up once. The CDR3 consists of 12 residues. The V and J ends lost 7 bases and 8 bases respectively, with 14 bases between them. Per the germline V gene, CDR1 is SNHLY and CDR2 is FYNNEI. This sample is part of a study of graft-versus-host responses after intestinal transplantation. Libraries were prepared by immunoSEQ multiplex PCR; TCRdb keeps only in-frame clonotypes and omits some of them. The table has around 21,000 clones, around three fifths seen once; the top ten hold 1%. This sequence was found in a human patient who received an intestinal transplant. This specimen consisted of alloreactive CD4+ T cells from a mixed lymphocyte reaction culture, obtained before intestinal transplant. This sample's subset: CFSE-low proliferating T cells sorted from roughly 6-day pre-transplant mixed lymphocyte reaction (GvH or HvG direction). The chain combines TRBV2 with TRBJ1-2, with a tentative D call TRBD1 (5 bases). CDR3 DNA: TGTGCCAGCACTCGGGGGGGGTACGGCTACACCTTC. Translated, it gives CASTRGGYGYTF.